This entry is about one TCR beta chain. Antigen specificity is unknown. The sample belongs to a study of tumor-infiltrating lymphocytes in localized non-small cell lung cancer. About the research overall: The cohort mixed smokers and never-smokers, several histologies, and some post-neoadjuvant-chemotherapy samples. The study's findings and limits: T-cell fraction did not differ between immunotypes IM1 and IM2.

Clones were sequenced by immunoSEQ multiplex PCR, and TCRdb holds only the in-frame ones, with some missing. The sample has approximately 10,000 clones; less than 90% are singletons. The J segment lost 5 bases and the V segment lost 3 bases, leaving 15 bases of the junction unmatched. The CDR3 length is 18 residues. The germline V gene has CDR1 SGHRS and CDR2 YFSETQ. The source of this sequence is a human donor with non-small cell lung cancer. The chain links TRBV5-1 to TRBJ2-7, with 12 bases that match TRBD2. Sequencing used lung tumor tissue. CDR3 bases: TGCGCCAGCAGCTCCGGACTAGCGGGGCCTTACCCGGCGGACGAGCAGTACTTC. Encoded protein: CASSSGLAGPYPADEQYF.